Listed here are 3 T cell receptor beta chains from one sample, sequenced in a study of shared clonotypes between healthy human individuals. Generated by immunoSEQ multiplex PCR, the TCRdb table keeps only in-frame clones and is missing some. The table shows about 2,500,000 clones, with around 94% occurring only once. Sequenced material: naive CD4+ T cells sorted from blood. The subset: CD45RA+ positively selected. These receptors originate from a man between 18 and 35 years old in good health.

The chain links TRBV4-1 to TRBJ1-1; D remains unclear. Germline CDR1 MGHRA, CDR2 YSYEKL. CDR3 length equals 14 residues. Trimming pared 2 bases from V and 2 bases from J, leaving 9 bases between. CDR3 loop: CASSQMWPNTEAFF. In nucleotides, the CDR3 is TGCGCCAGCAGCCAAATGTGGCCTAACACTGAAGCTTTCTTT.

The V gene is TRBV18, the J gene TRBJ2-3; D remains unclear. V was shortened by 6 bases and J by 3 bases, with 13 bases between the two germline ends. CDR1 and CDR2 from the germline V gene are KGHSH and LQKENI. The CDR3 has 14 amino acids. In DNA, the CDR3 is TGTGCCAGCTCTGCCGCCTTGAGGACAGATACGCAGTATTTT. Residues: CASSAALRTDTQYF.

V is TRBV5-1 and J is TRBJ2-7; no firm D call. The CDR3 runs 17 residues. Germline V lookup: CDR1 SGHRS, CDR2 YFSETQ. V gave up 0 bases and J gave up 0 bases, with 16 bases separating them. This CDR3 is CASSLVQSTTSSYEQYF. Here the CDR3 DNA reads TGCGCCAGCAGCTTGGTACAGTCTACTACCAGCTCCTACGAGCAGTACTTC.